This record looks at one T cell receptor beta chain sequence and its context. Using immunoSEQ multiplex PCR, the repertoire was profiled, and TCRdb retains in-frame clones only, with some absent. The data show 98,000 or so clones, 89% seen once. CDR3 length: 14 residues. Germline V gene lookup returns CDR1 ENHRY and CDR2 SYGVKD. After removal of 7 bases from V and 4 bases from J, the junction contained 7 bases not matched to a gene. This entry belongs to a study of T cell responses to AZD1222 COVID-19 vaccine. This clonotype originated in an adult in good health. The chain has TRBV10-3 and TRBJ1-1, with 9 bases aligning to TRBD1. Sequencing was performed on peripheral blood, taken on day 0 of MenACWY control vaccination. The chain's CDR3 is CAITPGQGGTEAFF. In DNA form, the CDR3 reads TGTGCCATCACCCCGGGACAGGGTGGCACTGAAGCTTTCTTT.